This T cell receptor beta chain was sequenced in a study of cytomegalovirus exposure and HLA in healthy donors. Germline CDR1 MGHRA, CDR2 YSYEKL. V shed 5 bases and J 5 bases; nucleotides not matched to a gene: 6. The CDR3 contains 16 residues. PCR employed 60 Vbeta and 13 Jbeta primers. Sequenced by immunoSEQ multiplex PCR; TCRdb stores in-frame clones only, minus some. The sample holds fewer than 250,000 clones, 60% to 80% seen once. The sample consisted of PBMCs. The TCR originated in a woman in her thirties in good health and CMV-seronegative. The chain is built from TRBV4-1 and TRBJ2-5; 15 bases align to TRBD2. This chain's CDR3 is CASSVRGLAGGETQYF. The CDR3 nucleotides read TGCGCCAGCAGCGTAAGGGGACTAGCGGGAGGTGAGACCCAGTACTTC.